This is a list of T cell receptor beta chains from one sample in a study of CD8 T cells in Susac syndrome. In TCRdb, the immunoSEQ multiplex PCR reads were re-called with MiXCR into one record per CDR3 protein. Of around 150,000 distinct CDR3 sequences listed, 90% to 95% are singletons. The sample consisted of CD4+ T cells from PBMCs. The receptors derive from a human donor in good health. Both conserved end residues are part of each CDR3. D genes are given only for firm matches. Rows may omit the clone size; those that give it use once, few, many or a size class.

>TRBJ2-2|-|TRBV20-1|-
CSARDPGVGNTGELFF
TGCAGTGCTAGAGATCCAGGGGTCGGGAACACCGGGGAGCTGTTTTTT
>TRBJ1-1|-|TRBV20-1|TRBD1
CSARDPRTGGYTEAFF
TGCAGTGCTAGAGATCCCCGGACAGGGGGGTACACTGAAGCTTTCTTT
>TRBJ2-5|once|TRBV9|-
CASSGGGLQETQYF
TGTGCCAGCAGCGGCGGGGGCCTCCAAGAGACCCAGTACTTC
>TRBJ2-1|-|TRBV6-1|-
CASSERVLSSYNEQFF
TGTGCCAGCAGTGAACGCGTCCTCAGCTCCTACAATGAGCAGTTCTTC
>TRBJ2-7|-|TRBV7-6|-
CASSLDTGVNEQYF
TGTGCCAGCAGCTTAGATACGGGGGTCAACGAGCAGTACTTC
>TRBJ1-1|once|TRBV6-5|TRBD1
CASTSDRGGTEAFF
TGTGCCAGCACCTCGGACAGGGGGGGCACTGAAGCTTTCTTT
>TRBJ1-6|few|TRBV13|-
CASSERGDNSPLHF
TGTGCCAGCAGCGAACGGGGGGATAATTCACCCCTCCACTTT
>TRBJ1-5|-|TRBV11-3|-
CASNQGRGPDHF
TGTGCCAGCAACCAAGGCCGGGGACCCGACCATTTT
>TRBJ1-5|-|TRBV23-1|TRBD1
CASSPTGQNQPQHF
TGCGCCAGCAGCCCGACAGGGCAGAACCAGCCCCAGCATTTT
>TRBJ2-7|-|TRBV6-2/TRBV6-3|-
CASSYSGGLEQYF
TGTGCCAGCAGTTACTCCGGGGGACTCGAGCAGTACTTC
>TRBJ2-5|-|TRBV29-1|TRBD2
CSVVSSGSQETQYF
TGCAGCGTTGTTTCTAGCGGGAGTCAAGAGACCCAGTACTTC
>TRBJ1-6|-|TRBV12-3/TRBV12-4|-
CASTHRDSPLHF
TGTGCCAGCACCCATAGGGATTCACCCCTCCACTTT
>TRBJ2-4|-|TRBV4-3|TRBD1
CASSLGTGKNIQYF
TGCGCCAGCAGCCTAGGGACAGGGAAAAACATTCAGTACTTC
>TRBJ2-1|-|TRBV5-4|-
CASSPSVTGFYEQFF
TGTGCCAGCAGTCCCTCTGTAACAGGGTTCTATGAGCAGTTCTTC
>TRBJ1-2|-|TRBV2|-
CASSEARYYGYTF
TGTGCCAGCAGTGAAGCTCGGTACTATGGCTACACCTTC
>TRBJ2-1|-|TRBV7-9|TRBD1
CASRWGQGSNNEQFF
TGTGCCAGCAGGTGGGGACAGGGGAGTAACAATGAGCAGTTCTTC
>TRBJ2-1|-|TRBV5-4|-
CASSFKVGSYNEQFF
TGTGCCAGCAGCTTCAAGGTAGGGTCCTACAATGAGCAGTTCTTC
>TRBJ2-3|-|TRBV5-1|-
CASSTLTPDTQYF
TGCGCCAGCAGCACCCTAACTCCGGATACGCAGTATTTT
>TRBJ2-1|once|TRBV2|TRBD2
CASSEAPPTSGEYNEQFF
TGTGCCAGCAGTGAAGCCCCCCCGACTAGCGGGGAATACAATGAGCAGTTCTTC
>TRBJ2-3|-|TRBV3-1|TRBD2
CASSQGTSGDTQYF
TGTGCCAGCAGCCAGGGGACTAGCGGGGATACGCAGTATTTT
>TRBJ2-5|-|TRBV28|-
CASSASEETQYF
TGTGCCAGCAGTGCCTCAGAAGAGACCCAGTACTTC
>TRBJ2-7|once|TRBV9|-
CASSVGQERYEQYF
TGTGCCAGCAGCGTAGGCCAGGAGCGCTACGAGCAGTACTTC
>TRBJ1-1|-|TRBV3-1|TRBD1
CASSQEGTENTEAFF
TGTGCCAGCAGCCAAGAAGGGACAGAGAACACTGAAGCTTTCTTT
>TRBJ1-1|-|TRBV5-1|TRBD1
CASSLEQGVVGTEAFF
TGCGCCAGCAGCTTGGAACAGGGGGTTGTGGGCACTGAAGCTTTCTTT
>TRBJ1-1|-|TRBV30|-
CAWSKGVQTEAFF
TGTGCCTGGAGTAAAGGGGTGCAAACTGAAGCTTTCTTT